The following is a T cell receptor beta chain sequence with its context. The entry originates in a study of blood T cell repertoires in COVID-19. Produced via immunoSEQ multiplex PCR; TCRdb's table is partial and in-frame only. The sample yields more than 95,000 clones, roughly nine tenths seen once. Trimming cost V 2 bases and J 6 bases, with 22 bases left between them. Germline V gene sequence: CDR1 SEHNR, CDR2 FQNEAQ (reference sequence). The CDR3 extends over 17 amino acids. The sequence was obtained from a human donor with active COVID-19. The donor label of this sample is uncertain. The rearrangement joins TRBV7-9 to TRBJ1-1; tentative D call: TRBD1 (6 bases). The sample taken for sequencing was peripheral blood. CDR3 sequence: CASSLPGSGVSEPEAFF. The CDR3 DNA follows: TGTGCCAGCAGCTTACCCGGATCAGGGGTTTCGGAACCTGAAGCTTTCTTT.